This TCR beta chain was documented in a study of blood T cells in healthy people across ages (dated by TCRdb to about 2015). Looking at the study overall: Template switching captured roughly one uniquely barcoded TCR beta cDNA molecule per two T cells in model experiments. Age-related changes in TCR beta repertoire diversity were measured in the study by deep sequencing normalized with unique cDNA molecular identifiers. The donors were divided into four age groups: young (average around 17 years), middle-aged (almost 40), aged (approximately 64) and long-lived (approximately 74). To avoid experimental bias, donors of different ages were distributed randomly across sequencing lanes. Using the same blood draw, the study looked at two additional independent replicas of 1 million unique cDNA reads for two donors, one aged 18 to 29 and the other aged 80 or older.

The donors were 40 or so Caucasian individuals from Russia, aged 6 to 90 years, who were systemically healthy. Around 9.7 milliliters of peripheral blood were collected from each donor into EDTA-treated Vacutainer tubes. PBMCs were isolated by Ficoll-Paque density-gradient centrifugation, with at least 7 million obtained per sample. Total RNA, at least 6 micrograms per sample, was extracted from PBMCs with Trizol reagent. For every donor, an aliquot of PBMCs went through flow cytometry to measure the percentages of naive CD45RAhigh/CD27high T cells. The library was obtained by 5' RACE. The sequencer listed for this sample is Illumina HiSeq 2500. A second PCR of roughly 7 to 12 cycles was performed with a sample-barcoded 5' primer and a J-beta primer mix. A template-switch 5' adaptor carrying 12 random nucleotides introduced a unique molecular identifier onto each TCR beta cDNA molecule. Each sample yielded at least 2.5 million CDR3-containing paired-end reads. All of the RNA was converted into first-strand cDNA using the Mint cDNA synthesis kit, with a TRBC-specific oligonucleotide serving as the primer. Following uracil-DNA glycosylase treatment, a first 18-cycle PCR with universal primers M1SS and BC2_uni_R was performed on all cDNA. From the authors' description of their analysis: Each sample was normalized by randomly selecting 1 million high-quality reads, each carrying a distinct molecular identifier. Instead of being binned into consensus sequences, reads that shared molecular identifiers were thrown out. MiTCR, with a Q25 quality threshold and the strictest error-elimination algorithm, was used for CDR3 identification, clonotype clustering and error correction. Lower-bound total TCR beta diversity was estimated with a nonparametric unseen species model using Euler transformation. In-frame beta chains were kept once TCRdb had trimmed the public reads at Q25 with fastp and called clones with MiXCR. Rows are combined by CDR3 protein, so each entry shows the most common genes and DNA. The V and J calls and clone size are TCRdb's, not the authors'. Across this sample there are fewer than 950,000 distinct CDR3 sequences, with approximately 55% seen only once. The ten biggest clones cover around 40% of the sample.

Overall study results and their limits: Estimates of total diversity from one million sequenced T cells were regarded as lower bounds and underestimates. The long-lived group showed more naive CD4+ T cells, fewer expanded clones and increased TCR diversity than the aged group, suggesting age selection. Conclusive comparison of naive and antigen-experienced compartments was prevented by the profiling of bulk unsorted PBMCs. Observed TCR beta diversity per million T cells fell roughly linearly with age, and a significant reduction was already apparent by age about 38. Because the CMV infection status of the donors was unknown, age-related changes in expanded clonotypes may potentially have been confounded. The percentage of naive T cells measured by flow cytometry correlated strongly with observed TCR beta diversity.

Of note for this clonotype: Its antigen remains undetermined. No base qualities exist here, and no much larger clone lies one base off it.

V has 4 bases trimmed and J has 5 bases trimmed; junction bases matching no gene number 5. The germline V gene specifies SGHRS as CDR1 and YFSETQ as CDR2. The CDR3 measures 14 amino acids from cysteine to phenylalanine. The only DNA kept is the CDR3, 42 bases in frame from the first base. The source material was blood. The V and J genes are TRBV5-1 and TRBJ1-2; 10 bases in the middle match TRBD1. This sequence was found in an elderly man in good health. The bases read TGCGCCAGCAGCCCGGGACAGGGGTTTTATGGCTACACCTTC. This codes for CASSPGQGFYGYTF.